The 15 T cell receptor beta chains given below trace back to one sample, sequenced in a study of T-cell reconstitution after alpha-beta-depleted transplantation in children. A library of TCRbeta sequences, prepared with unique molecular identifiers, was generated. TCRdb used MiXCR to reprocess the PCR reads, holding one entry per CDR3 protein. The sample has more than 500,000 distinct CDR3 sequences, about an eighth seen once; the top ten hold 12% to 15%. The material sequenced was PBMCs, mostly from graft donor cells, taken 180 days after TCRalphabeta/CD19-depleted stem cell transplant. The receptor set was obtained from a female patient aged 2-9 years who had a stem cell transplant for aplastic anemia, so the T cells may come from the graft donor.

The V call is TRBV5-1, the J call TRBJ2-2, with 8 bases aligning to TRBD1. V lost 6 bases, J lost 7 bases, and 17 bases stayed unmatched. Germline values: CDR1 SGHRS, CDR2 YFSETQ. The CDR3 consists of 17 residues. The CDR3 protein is CASMEPATGVHHGELFF. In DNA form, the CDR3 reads TGCGCCAGCATGGAGCCGGCGACAGGGGTGCATCACGGGGAGCTGTTTTTT.

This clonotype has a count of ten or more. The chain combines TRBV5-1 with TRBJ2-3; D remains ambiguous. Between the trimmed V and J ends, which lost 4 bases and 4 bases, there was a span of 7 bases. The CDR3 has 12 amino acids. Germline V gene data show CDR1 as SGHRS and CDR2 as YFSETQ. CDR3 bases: TGCGCCAGCAGCCCGACACCAGATACGCAGTATTTT. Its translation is CASSPTPDTQYF.

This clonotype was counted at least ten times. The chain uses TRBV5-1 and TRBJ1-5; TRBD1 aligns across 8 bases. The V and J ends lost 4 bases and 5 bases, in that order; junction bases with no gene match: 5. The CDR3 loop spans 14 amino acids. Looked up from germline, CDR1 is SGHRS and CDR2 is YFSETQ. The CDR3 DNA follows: TGCGCCAGCAGCCCAGGACAGGGCCATCAGCCCCAGCATTTT. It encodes CASSPGQGHQPQHF. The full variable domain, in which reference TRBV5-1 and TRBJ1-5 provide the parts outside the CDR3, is KAGVTQTPRYLIKTRGQQVTLSCSPISGHRSVSWYQQTPGQGLQFLFEYFSETQRNKGNFPGRFSGRQFSNSRSEMNVSTLELGDSALYLCASSPGQGHQPQHFGDGTRLSIL.

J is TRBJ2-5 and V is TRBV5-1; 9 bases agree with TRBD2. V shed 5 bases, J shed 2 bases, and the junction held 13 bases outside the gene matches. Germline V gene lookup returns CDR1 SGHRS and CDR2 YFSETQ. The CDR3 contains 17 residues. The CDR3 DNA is TGCGCCAGCAGGAGGGCCTACGGGACTAGCCTACAAGAGACCCAGTACTTC. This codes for CASRRAYGTSLQETQYF.

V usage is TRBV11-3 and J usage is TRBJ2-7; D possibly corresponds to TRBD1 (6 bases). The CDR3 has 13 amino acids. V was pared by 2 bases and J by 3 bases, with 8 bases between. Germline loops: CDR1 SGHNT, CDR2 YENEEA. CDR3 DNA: TGTGCCAGCAGCTTAAAGGGGGACTACGAGCAGTACGTC. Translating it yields CASSLKGDYEQYV.

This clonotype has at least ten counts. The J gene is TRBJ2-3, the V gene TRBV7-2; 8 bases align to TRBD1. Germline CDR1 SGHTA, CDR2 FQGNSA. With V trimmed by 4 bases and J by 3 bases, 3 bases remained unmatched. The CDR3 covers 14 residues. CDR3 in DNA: TGTGCCAGCAGCTCGGGGACAGGTACAGATACGCAGTATTTT. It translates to CASSSGTGTDTQYF.

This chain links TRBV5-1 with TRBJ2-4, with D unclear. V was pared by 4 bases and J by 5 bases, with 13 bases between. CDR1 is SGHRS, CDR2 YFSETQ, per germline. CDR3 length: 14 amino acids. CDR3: CASSLGMDQNIQYF. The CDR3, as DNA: TGCGCCAGCAGCCTAGGGATGGACCAAAACATTCAGTACTTC.

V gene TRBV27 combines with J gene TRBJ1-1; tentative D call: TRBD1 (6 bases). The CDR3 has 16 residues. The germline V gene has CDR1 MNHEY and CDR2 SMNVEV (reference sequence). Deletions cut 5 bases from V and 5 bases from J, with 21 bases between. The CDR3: CASSPIEGHLGTEAFF. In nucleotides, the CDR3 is TGTGCCAGCAGTCCGATAGAGGGACACCTCGGGACTGAAGCTTTCTTT.

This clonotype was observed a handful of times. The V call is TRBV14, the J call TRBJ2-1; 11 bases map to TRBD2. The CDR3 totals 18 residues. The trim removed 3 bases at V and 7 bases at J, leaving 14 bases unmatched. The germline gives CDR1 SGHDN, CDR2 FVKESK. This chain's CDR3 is CASSQDLAGGHWGNEQFF. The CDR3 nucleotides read TGTGCCAGCAGCCAGGACCTAGCGGGAGGCCACTGGGGGAATGAGCAGTTCTTC.

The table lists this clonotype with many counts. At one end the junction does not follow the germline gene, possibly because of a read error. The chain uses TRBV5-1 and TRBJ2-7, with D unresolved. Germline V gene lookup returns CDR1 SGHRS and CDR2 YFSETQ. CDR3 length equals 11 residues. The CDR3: CASSSSYEQYF. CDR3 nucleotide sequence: TGTGCCAGCAGTTCTTCCTACGAGCAGTACTTC.

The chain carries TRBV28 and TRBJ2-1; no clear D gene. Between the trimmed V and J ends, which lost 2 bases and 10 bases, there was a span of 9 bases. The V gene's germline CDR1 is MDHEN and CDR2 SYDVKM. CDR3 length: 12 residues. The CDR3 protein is CASSLPLLEQFF. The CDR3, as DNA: TGTGCCAGCAGTTTACCCTTACTCGAGCAGTTCTTC.

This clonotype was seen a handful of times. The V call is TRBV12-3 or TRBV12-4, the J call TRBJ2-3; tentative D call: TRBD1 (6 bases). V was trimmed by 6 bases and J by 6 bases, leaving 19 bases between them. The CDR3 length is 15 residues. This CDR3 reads CASSPAGRGIDTQYF. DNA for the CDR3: TGTGCCAGCAGCCCAGCAGGCAGGGGAATCGATACGCAGTATTTT.

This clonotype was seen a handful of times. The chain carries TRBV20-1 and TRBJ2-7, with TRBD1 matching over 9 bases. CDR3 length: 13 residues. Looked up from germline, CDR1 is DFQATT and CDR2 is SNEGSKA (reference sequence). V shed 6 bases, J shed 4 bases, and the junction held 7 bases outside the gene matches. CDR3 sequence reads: CSAPGQGHYEQYF. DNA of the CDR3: TGCAGTGCGCCGGGACAGGGCCATTACGAGCAGTACTTC.

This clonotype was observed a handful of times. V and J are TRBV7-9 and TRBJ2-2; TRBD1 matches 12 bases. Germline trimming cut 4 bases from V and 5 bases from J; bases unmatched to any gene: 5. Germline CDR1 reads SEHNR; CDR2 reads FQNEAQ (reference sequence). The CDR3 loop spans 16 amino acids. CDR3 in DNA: TGTGCCAGCAGCTCCGGGACAGGGGGCAGGACCGGGGAGCTGTTTTTT. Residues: CASSSGTGGRTGELFF. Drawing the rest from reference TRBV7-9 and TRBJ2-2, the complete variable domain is DTGVSQNPRHKITKRGQNVTFRCDPISEHNRLYWYRQTLGQGPEFLTYFQNEAQLEKSRLLSDRFSAERPKGSFSTLEIQRTEQGDSAMYLCASSSGTGGRTGELFFGEGSRLTVL.

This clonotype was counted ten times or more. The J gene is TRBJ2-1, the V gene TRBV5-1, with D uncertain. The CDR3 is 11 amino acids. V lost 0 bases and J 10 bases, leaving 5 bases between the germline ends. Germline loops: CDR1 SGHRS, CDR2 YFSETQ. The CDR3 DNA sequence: TGCGCCAGCAGCTTGGTTGAAGAGCAGTTCTTC. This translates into CASSLVEEQFF.